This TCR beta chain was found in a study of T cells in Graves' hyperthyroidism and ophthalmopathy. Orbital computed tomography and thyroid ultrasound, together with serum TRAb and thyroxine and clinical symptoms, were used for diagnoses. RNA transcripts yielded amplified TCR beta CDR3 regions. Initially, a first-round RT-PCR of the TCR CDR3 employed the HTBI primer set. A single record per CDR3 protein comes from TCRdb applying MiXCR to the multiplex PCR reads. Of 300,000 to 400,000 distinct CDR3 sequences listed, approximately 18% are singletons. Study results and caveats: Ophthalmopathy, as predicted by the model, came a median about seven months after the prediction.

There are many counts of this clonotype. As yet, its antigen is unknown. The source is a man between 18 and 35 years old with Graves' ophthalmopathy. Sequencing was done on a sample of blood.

DNA of the CDR3: TGTGCCAGCAGTGAACCCATACAGGTTAACTCCTACGAGCAGTACTTC. Translating gives CASSEPIQVNSYEQYF. The chain recombines TRBV2 with TRBJ2-7; a possible D gene is TRBD1 (5 bases). The CDR3 has 16 residues. Germline assignment: CDR1 SNHLY and CDR2 FYNNEI. The ends were cut back, 2 bases at V and 0 bases at J, with 14 bases in the middle.